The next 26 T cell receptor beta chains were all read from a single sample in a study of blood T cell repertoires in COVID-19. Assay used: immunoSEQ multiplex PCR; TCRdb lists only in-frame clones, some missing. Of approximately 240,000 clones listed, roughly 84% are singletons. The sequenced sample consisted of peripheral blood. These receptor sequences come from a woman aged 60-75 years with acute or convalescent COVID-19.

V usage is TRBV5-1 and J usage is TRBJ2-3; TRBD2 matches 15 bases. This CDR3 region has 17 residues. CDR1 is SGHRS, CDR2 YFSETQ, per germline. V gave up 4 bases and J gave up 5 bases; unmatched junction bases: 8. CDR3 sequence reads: CASSARTSGGAIDTQYF. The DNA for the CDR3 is TGCGCCAGCAGCGCCCGGACTAGCGGGGGGGCCATAGATACGCAGTATTTT. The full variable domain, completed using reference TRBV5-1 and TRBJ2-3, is KAGVTQTPRYLIKTRGQQVTLSCSPISGHRSVSWYQQTPGQGLQFLFEYFSETQRNKGNFPGRFSGRQFSNSRSEMNVSTLELGDSALYLCASSARTSGGAIDTQYFGPGTRLTVL.

CDR3 in amino acids: CSARRGLDTEAFF. DNA for the CDR3: TGCAGCGCGAGGCGGGGGCTGGACACTGAAGCTTTCTTT. The gene calls are TRBV29-1 and TRBJ1-1; D perhaps matches TRBD1 (6 bases). Trimming took off 7 bases at V and 3 bases at J, with 15 bases between the two ends. This CDR3 has 13 residues. CDR1 and CDR2 from the germline V gene are SQVTM and ANQGSEA.

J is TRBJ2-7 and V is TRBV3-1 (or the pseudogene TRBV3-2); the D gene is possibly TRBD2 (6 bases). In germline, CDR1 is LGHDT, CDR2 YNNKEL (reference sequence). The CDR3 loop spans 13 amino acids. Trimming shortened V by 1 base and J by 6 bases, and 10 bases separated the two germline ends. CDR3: CASSQGRGGEQYF. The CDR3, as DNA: TGTGCCAGCAGCCAAGGCCGGGGAGGCGAGCAGTACTTC.

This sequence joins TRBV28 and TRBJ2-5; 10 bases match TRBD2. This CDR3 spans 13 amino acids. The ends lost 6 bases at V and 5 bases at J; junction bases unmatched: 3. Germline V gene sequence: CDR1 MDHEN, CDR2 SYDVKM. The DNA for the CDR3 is TGTGCCAGCAGCCTAGCGGGGGATGAGACCCAGTACTTC. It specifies CASSLAGDETQYF.

Written as DNA, the CDR3 is TGTGCCAGCAGCGCGCCGGGACAGGGTTATGGCTACACCTTC. This encodes CASSAPGQGYGYTF. The genes are TRBV7-9 and TRBJ1-2; TRBD1 matches at 9 bases. The germline V gene has CDR1 SEHNR and CDR2 FQNEAQ (reference sequence). The CDR3 totals 14 residues. J was trimmed by 5 bases and V by 5 bases; bases with no gene match: 6. Full variable domain (rest looked up from reference TRBV7-9 and TRBJ1-2): DTGVSQNPRHKITKRGQNVTFRCDPISEHNRLYWYRQTLGQGPEFLTYFQNEAQLEKSRLLSDRFSAERPKGSFSTLEIQRTEQGDSAMYLCASSAPGQGYGYTFGSGTRLTVV.

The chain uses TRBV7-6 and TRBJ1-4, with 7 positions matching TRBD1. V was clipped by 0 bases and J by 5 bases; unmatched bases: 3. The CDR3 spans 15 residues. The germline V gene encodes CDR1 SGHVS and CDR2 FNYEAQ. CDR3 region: CASSLAAGGNEKLFF. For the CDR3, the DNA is TGTGCCAGCAGCTTAGCGGCAGGGGGGAATGAAAAACTGTTTTTT.

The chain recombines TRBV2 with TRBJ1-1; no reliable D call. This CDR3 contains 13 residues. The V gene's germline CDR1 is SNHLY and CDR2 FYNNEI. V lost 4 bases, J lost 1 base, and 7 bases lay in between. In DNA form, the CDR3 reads TGTGCCAGCAGTGTACTAGGGAACACTGAAGCTTTCTTT. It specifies CASSVLGNTEAFF.

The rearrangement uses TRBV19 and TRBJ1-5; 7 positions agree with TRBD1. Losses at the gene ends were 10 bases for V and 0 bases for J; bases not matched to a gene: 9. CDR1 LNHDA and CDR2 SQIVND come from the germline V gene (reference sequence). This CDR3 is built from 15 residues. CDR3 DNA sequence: TGTGCCACCAGGGGGATAGGACGTAGCAATCAGCCCCAGCATTTT. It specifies CATRGIGRSNQPQHF. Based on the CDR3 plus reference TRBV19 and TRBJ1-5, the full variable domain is DGGITQSPKYLFRKEGQNVTLSCEQNLNHDAMYWYRQDPGQGLRLIYYSQIVNDFQKGDIAEGYSVSREKKESFPLTVTSAQKNPTAFYLCATRGIGRSNQPQHFGDGTRLSIL.

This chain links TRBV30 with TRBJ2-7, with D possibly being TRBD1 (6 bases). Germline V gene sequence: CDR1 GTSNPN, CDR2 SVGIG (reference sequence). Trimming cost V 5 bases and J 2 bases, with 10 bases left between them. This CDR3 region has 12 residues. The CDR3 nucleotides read TGTGCCTGGGGTCAGGGGACCTACGAGCAGTACTTC. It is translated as CAWGQGTYEQYF.

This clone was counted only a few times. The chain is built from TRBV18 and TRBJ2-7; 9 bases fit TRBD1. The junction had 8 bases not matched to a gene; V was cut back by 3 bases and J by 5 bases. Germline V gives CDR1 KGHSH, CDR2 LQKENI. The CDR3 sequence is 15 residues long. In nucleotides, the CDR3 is TGTGCCAGCTCACCTTATGGGACAGGGATCGACGAGCAGTACTTC. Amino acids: CASSPYGTGIDEQYF. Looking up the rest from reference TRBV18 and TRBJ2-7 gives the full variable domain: NAGVMQNPRHLVRRRGQEARLRCSPMKGHSHVYWYRQLPEEGLKFMVYLQKENIIDESGMPKERFSAEFPKEGPSILRIQQVVRGDSAAYFCASSPYGTGIDEQYFGPGTRLTVT.

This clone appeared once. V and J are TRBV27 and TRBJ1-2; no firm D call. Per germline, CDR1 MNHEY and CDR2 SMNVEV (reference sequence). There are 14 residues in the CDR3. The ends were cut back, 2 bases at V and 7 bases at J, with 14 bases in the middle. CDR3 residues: CASSLVGNSRGYTF. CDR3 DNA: TGTGCCAGCAGTTTAGTAGGTAACAGTCGTGGCTACACCTTC.

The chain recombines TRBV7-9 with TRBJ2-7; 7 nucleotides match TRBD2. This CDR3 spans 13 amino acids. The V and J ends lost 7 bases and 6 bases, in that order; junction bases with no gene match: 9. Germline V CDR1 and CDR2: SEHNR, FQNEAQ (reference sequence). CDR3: CASISGGLGEQYF. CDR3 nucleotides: TGTGCCAGCATCTCGGGGGGTCTCGGCGAGCAGTACTTC.

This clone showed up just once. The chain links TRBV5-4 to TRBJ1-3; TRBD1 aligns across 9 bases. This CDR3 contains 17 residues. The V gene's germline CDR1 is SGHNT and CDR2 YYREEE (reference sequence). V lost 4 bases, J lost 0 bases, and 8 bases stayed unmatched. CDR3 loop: CASSKGGGQGSGNTIYF. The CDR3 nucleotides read TGTGCCAGCAGCAAAGGCGGGGGACAGGGCTCTGGAAACACCATATATTTT.

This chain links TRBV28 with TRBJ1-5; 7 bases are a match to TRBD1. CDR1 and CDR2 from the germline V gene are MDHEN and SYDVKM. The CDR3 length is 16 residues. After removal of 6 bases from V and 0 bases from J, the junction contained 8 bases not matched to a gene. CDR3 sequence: CASRKTGWGSNQPQHF. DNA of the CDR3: TGTGCCAGCAGAAAGACAGGGTGGGGTAGCAATCAGCCCCAGCATTTT.

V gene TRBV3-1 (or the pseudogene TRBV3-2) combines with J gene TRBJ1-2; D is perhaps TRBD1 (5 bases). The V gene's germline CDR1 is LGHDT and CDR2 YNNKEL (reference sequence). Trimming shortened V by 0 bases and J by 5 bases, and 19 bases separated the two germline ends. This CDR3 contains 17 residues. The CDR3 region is CASSQEASWGGVYGYTF. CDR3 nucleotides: TGTGCCAGCAGCCAAGAAGCTTCATGGGGGGGAGTATATGGCTACACCTTC.

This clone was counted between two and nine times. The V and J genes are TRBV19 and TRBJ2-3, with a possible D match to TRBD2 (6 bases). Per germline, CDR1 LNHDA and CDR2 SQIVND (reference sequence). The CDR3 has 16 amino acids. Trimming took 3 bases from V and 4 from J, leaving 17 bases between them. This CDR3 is CASSIRSGRWADTQYF. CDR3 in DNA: TGTGCCAGTAGTATTAGGAGCGGGCGTTGGGCAGATACGCAGTATTTT.

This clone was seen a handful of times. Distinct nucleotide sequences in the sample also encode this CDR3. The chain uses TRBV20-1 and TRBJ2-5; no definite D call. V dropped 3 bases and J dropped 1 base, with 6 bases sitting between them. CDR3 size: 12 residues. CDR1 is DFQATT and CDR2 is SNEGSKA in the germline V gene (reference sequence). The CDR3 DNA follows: TGCAGTGCTAGTAGCCGCCAAGAGACCCAGTACTTC. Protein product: CSASSRQETQYF.

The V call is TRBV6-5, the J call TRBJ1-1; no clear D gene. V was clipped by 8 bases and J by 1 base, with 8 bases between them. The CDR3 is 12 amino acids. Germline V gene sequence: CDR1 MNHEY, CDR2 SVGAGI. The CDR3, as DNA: TGTGCCAGCTTCGGGAGGAACACTGAAGCTTTCTTT. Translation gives CASFGRNTEAFF.

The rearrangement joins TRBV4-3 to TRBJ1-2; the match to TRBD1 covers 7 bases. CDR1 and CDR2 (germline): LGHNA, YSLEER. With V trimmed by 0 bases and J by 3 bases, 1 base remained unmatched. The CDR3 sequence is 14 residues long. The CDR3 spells CASSQEGGDYGYTF. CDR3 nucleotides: TGCGCCAGCAGCCAAGAAGGGGGCGACTATGGCTACACCTTC.

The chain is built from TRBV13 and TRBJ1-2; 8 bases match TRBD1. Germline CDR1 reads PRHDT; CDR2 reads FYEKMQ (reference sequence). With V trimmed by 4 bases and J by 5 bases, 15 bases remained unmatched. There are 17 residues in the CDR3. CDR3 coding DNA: TGTGCCAGCAGCTGGAACCGGGGGACAGGAAATTGGTATGGCTACACCTTC. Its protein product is CASSWNRGTGNWYGYTF.

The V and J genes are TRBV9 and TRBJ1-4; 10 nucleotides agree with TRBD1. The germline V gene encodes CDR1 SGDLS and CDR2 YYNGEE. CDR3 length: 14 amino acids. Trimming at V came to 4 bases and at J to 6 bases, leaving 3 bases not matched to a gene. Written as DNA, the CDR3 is TGTGCCAGCAGCCGGACAGGGGGGGATGAAAAACTGTTTTTT. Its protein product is CASSRTGGDEKLFF.

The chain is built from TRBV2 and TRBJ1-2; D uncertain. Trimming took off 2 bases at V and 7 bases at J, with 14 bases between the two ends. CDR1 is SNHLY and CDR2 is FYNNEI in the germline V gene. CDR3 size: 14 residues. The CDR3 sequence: CASSESRSGGGYTF. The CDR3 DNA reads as TGTGCCAGCAGTGAATCTCGCTCCGGCGGTGGCTACACCTTC.

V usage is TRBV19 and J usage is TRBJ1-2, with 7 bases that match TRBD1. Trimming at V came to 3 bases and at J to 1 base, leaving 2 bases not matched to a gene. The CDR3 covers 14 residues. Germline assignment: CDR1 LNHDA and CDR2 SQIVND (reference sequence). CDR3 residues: CASSITGDNYGYTF. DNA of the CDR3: TGTGCCAGTAGTATCACAGGGGATAACTATGGCTACACCTTC.

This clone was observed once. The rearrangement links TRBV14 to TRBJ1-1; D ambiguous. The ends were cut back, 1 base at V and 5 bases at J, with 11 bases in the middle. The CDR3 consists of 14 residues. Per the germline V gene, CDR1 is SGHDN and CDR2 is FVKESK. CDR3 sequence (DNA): TGTGCCAGCAGCCAAGGGATGGGGAGGACTGAAGCTTTCTTT. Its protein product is CASSQGMGRTEAFF.

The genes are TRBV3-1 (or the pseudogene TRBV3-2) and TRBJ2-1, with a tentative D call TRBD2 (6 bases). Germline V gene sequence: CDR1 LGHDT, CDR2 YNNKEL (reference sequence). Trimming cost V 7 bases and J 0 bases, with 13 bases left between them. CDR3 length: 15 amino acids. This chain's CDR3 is CASNLGGISYNEQFF. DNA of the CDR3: TGTGCCAGCAACCTCGGCGGGATCTCCTACAATGAGCAGTTCTTC.

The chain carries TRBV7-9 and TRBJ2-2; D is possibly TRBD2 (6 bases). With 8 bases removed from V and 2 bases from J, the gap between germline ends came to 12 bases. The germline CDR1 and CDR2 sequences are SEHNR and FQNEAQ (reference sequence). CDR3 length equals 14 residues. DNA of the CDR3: TGTGCCAGCGGCGGGACTCCTAACACCGGGGAGCTGTTTTTT. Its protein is CASGGTPNTGELFF.